A single TCR beta chain is shown here with its context. The target antigen is unknown. A J-beta primer mix and a sample-barcoded 5' primer were used in a second PCR of roughly 7 to 12 cycles. TCRdb reanalysed the 5' RACE reads using MiXCR and keeps one entry per CDR3 protein. This table holds 1.5 million to 2 million distinct CDR3 sequences, around 36% found once. The study drew donors from healthy Caucasian individuals in Russia aged 6 to 90. This sample was included in a study of blood T cells in healthy people across ages. Study-wide points: Greater diversity and more naive CD4+ cells were seen in long-lived donors than in aged donors.

V trimming: 7 bases; J trimming: 1 base; junction bases outside the gene matches: 13. The CDR3 has 16 residues. CDR1 and CDR2 (germline): MNHNS, SASEGT. The chain recombines TRBV6-1 with TRBJ2-7, with 7 bases aligning to TRBD1. The sample comprised blood. This clonotype was sampled from a young woman in good health. The CDR3 region is CASTPTPDRVSYEQYF. CDR3 nucleotides: TGTGCCAGCACTCCCACTCCTGACAGGGTGTCCTACGAGCAGTACTTC.